Given below is one TCR beta chain in context. Its matching antigen is unknown. Researchers took RNA transcripts and amplified the TCR beta CDR3 regions from them. Researchers ran a first-round RT-PCR on the TCR CDR3 using the HTBI primer set. TCRdb analysed the multiplex PCR reads with MiXCR anew, one entry per CDR3 protein. The sample lists about 610,000 distinct CDR3 sequences, about 14% occurring once. V lost 4 bases, J lost 7 bases, and 11 bases lay in between. The CDR3 runs 13 residues. Ophthalmopathy cases met thresholds of Clinical Activity Score at least 3, NOSPECS grade at least 4 and duration under 3 months. Exclusion of patients followed from uncontrolled infection, other autoimmune disease, pregnancy or lactation. These data originate in a study of T cells in Graves' hyperthyroidism and ophthalmopathy. Regarding the study as a whole: Most expanded thyroid clonotypes above 0.001 recurred in blood. In the analysis, a 13 V-J model separated ophthalmopathy from stable hyperthyroidism.

The receptor's source is a woman in her thirties or forties with Graves' ophthalmopathy. Sequenced sample: blood. This chain joins TRBV12-3 or TRBV12-4 and TRBJ2-1; unclear D gene. The CDR3 loop reads CASSSGRLNEQFF. The CDR3 DNA reads as TGTGCCAGCAGTTCCGGACGCCTAAATGAGCAGTTCTTC.